This entry concerns a single T cell receptor (beta chain). The CDR3 length is 16 residues. The V gene lost 0 bases and the J gene lost 2 bases, with 12 bases spanning the gap. In germline, CDR1 is SGHRS, CDR2 YFSETQ. These data belong to a study of blood T cell repertoires in COVID-19. Original methodology: Estimates of nucleated cell counts were drawn from the amplification of reference gene primers. Profiled with immunoSEQ multiplex PCR; TCRdb holds only in-frame clones, not every one. From that table come the V and J calls and clone size; the DNA was used to work out D and trimming. The sample carries roughly 180,000 clones, 81% recorded once.

This chain connects TRBV5-1 to TRBJ2-1; tentative D call: TRBD2 (6 bases). Material for sequencing was PBMCs or T cells enriched from blood (not recorded which). This sequence was found in a woman between 40 and 50 years old with acute COVID-19. CDR3 sequence reads: CASSLASGLPYNEQFF. DNA of the CDR3: TGCGCCAGCAGCTTGGCAAGCGGGCTGCCCTACAATGAGCAGTTCTTC.